This entry concerns a single T cell receptor beta chain. This record comes from a study of blood T cell repertoires in COVID-19. Germline assignment: CDR1 KGHDR and CDR2 SFDVKD. The CDR3 is 12 amino acids. Between the trimmed V and J ends, which lost 4 bases and 8 bases, there was a span of 10 bases. Sequencing was performed with immunoSEQ multiplex PCR; in TCRdb, only in-frame clones are kept and a portion is missing. The table shows approximately 200,000 clones, with 65% to 85% occurring only once. Those who participated ranged in age from roughly 18 to 100 years and resided in about two dozen US areas.

Sequencing input: PBMCs or T cells enriched from blood (not recorded which). The clonotype comes from a man aged 35 to 55 who had recovered from COVID-19. V and J are TRBV24-1 and TRBJ1-2; possibly TRBD1 for D (6 bases). Here the CDR3 DNA reads TGTGCCACCAGTGACCACAGGGAGGGCTACACCTTC. Its translation: CATSDHREGYTF.